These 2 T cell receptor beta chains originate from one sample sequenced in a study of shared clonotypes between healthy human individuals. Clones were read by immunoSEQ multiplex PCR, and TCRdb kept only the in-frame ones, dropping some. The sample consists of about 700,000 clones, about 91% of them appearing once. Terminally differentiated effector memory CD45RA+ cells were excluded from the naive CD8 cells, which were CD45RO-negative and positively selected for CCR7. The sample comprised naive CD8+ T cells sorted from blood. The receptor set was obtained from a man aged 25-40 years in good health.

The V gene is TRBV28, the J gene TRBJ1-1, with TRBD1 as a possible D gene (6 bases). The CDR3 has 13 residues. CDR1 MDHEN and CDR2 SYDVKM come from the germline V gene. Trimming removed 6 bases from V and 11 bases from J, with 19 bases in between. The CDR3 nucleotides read TGTGCCAGCAGCCCGTGGGACAAACGGTCGGCTTTCTTT. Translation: CASSPWDKRSAFF.

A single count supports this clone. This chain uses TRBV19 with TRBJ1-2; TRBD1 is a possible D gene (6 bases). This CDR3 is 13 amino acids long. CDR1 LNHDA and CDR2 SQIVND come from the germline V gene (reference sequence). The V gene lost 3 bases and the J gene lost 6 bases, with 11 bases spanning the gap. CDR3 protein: CASSITGFDGYTF. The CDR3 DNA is TGTGCCAGTAGTATCACAGGGTTCGATGGCTACACCTTC.